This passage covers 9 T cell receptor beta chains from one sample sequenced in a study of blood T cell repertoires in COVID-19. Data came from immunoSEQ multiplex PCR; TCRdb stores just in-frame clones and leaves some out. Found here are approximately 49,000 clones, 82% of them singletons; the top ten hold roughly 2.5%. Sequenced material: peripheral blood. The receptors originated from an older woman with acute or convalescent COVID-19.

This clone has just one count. The DNA of the CDR3 is TGTGCCAGCAGCCATGAACGACAGGGGAGAGGCTATGGCTACACCTTC. Translating gives CASSHERQGRGYGYTF. This sequence joins TRBV3-1 (or the pseudogene TRBV3-2) and TRBJ1-2, with 8 bases aligning to TRBD1. Trimming at V came to 3 bases and at J to 4 bases, leaving 10 bases not matched to a gene. CDR3 length: 16 residues. Per germline, CDR1 LGHDT and CDR2 YNNKEL (reference sequence).

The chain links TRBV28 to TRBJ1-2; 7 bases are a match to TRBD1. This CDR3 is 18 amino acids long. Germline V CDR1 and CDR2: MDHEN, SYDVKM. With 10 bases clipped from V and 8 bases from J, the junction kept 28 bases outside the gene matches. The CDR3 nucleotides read TGTGCCATTCCTCGTTTACGGTCCCAGACAGGGAATTATCAGGGCTACACCTTC. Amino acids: CAIPRLRSQTGNYQGYTF.

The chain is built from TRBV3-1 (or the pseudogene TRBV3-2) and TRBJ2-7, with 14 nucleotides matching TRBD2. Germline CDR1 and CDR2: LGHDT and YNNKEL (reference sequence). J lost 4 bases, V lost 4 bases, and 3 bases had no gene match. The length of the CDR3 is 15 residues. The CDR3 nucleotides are TGTGCCAGCAGCCGGGGGACTAGCGGGAGATACGAGCAGTACTTC. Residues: CASSRGTSGRYEQYF.

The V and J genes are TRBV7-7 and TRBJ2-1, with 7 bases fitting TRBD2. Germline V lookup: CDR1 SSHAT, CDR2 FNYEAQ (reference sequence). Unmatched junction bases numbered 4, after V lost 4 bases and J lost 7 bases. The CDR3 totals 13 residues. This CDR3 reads CASSSGTMNEQFF. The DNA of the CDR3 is TGTGCCAGCAGCTCCGGGACTATGAATGAGCAGTTCTTC.

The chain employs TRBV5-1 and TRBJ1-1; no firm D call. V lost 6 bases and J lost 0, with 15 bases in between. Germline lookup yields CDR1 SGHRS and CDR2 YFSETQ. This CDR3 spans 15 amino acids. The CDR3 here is CASTPWANVNTEAFF. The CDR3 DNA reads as TGCGCCAGCACCCCGTGGGCAAACGTGAACACTGAAGCTTTCTTT.

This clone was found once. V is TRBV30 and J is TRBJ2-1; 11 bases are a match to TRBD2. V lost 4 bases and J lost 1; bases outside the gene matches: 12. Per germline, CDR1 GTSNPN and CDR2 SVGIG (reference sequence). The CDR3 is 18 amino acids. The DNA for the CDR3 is TGTGCCTGGACTAGCGGGAGGCGCAAAAGGGGGTCCTACAATGAGCAGTTCTTC. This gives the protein CAWTSGRRKRGSYNEQFF. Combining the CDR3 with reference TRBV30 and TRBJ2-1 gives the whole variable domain SQTIHQWPATLVQPVGSPLSLECTVEGTSNPNLYWYRQAAGRGLQLLFYSVGIGQISSEVPQNLSASRPQDRQFILSSKKLLLSDSGFYLCAWTSGRRKRGSYNEQFFGPGTRLTVL.

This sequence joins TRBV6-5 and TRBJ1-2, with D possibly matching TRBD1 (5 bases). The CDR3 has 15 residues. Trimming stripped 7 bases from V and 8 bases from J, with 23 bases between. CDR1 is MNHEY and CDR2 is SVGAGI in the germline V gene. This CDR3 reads CASTPSGGIYMGYTF. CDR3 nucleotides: TGTGCCAGCACACCGTCCGGGGGGATTTATATGGGCTACACCTTC.

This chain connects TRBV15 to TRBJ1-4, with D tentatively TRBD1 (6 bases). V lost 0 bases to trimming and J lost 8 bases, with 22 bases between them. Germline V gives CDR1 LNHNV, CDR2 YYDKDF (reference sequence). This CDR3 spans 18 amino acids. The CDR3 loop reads CATSRDVIRTAQGEKLFF. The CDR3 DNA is TGTGCCACCAGCAGAGATGTTATTCGGACAGCCCAAGGGGAAAAACTGTTTTTT.

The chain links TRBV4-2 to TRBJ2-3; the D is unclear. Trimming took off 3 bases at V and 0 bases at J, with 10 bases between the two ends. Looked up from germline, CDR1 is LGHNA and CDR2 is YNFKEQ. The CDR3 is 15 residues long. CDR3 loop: CASSHGFSSTDTQYF. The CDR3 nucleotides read TGTGCCAGCAGCCATGGCTTTTCTAGCACAGATACGCAGTATTTT.